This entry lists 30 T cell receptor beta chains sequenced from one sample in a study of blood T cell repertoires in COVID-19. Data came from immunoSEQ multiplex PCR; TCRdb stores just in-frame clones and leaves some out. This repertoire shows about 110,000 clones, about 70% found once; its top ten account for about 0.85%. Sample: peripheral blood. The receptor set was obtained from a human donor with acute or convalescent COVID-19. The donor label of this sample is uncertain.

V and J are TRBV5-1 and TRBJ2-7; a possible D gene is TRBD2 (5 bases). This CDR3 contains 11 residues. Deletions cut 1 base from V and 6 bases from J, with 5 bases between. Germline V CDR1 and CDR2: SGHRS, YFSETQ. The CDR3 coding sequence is TGCGCCAGCAGCTTGAGCGGCGAGCAGTACTTC. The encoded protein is CASSLSGEQYF.

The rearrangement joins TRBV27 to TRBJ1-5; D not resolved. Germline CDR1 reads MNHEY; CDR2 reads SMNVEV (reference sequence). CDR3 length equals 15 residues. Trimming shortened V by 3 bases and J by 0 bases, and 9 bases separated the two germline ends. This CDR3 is CASSLAGASNQPQHF. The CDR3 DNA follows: TGTGCCAGCAGTTTGGCGGGTGCTAGCAATCAGCCCCAGCATTTT.

CDR3 bases: TGTGCCACCAGTACGGGGTCGGCCGGGGAGCTGTTTTTT. As protein: CATSTGSAGELFF. This chain uses TRBV24-1 with TRBJ2-2, with D possibly TRBD2 on 5 matching bases. The ends were cut back, 6 bases at V and 6 bases at J, with 10 bases in the middle. Germline V lookup: CDR1 KGHDR, CDR2 SFDVKD. The CDR3 sequence is 13 residues long.

The CDR3, as DNA: TGTGCCAGCAGGTTAAGGGGTTCCTACAATGAGCAGTTCTTC. This sequence encodes CASRLRGSYNEQFF. The chain couples TRBV6-5 to TRBJ2-1; D is perhaps TRBD1 (5 bases). Germline CDR1 MNHEY, CDR2 SVGAGI. Trimming took 6 bases from V and 1 from J, leaving 10 bases between them. The CDR3 sequence is 14 residues long.

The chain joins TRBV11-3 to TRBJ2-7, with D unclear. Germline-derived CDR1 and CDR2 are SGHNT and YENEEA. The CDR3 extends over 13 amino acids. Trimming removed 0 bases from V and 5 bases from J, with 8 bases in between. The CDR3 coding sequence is TGTGCCAGCAGCTTAGATATAGTGAACGAGCAGTACGTC. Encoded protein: CASSLDIVNEQYV.

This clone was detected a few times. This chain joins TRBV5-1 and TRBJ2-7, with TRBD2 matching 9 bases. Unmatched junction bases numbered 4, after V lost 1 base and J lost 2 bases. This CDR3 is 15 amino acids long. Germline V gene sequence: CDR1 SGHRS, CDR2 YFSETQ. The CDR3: CASSLSGTSPYEQYF. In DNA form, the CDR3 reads TGCGCCAGCAGCTTGAGTGGGACTAGCCCCTACGAGCAGTACTTC.

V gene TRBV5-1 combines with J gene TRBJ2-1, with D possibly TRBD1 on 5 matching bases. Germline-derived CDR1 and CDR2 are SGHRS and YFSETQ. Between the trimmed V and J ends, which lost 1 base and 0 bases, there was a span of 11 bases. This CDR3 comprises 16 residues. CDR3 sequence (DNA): TGCGCCAGCAGCTTGCAGGGAAGAGGCTCCTACAATGAGCAGTTCTTC. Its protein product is CASSLQGRGSYNEQFF.

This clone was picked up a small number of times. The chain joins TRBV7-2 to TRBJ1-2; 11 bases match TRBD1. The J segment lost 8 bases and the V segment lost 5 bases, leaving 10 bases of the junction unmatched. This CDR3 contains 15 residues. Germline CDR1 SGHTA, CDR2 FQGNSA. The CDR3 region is CASSLSGQGAGGYTF. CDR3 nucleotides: TGTGCCAGCAGCCTAAGCGGACAGGGGGCTGGGGGCTACACCTTC.

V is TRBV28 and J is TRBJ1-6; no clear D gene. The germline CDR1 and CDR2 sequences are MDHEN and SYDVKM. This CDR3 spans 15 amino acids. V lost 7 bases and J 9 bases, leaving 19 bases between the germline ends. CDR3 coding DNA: TGTGCCAGCACTATGTCCGGAGATGTGAGTTCACCCCTCCACTTT. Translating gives CASTMSGDVSSPLHF.

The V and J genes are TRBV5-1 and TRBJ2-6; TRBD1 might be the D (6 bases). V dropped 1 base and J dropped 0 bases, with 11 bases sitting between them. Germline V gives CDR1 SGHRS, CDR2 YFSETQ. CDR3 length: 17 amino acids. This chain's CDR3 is CASSLLGQTSGANVLTF. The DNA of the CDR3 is TGCGCCAGCAGCTTGCTCGGACAGACCTCTGGGGCCAACGTCCTGACTTTC.

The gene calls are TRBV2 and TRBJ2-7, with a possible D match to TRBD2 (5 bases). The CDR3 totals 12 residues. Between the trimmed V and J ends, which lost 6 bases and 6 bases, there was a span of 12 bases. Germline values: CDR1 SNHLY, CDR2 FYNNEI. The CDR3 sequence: CASRPQGGEQYF. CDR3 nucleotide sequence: TGTGCCAGCAGGCCTCAAGGAGGCGAGCAGTACTTC.

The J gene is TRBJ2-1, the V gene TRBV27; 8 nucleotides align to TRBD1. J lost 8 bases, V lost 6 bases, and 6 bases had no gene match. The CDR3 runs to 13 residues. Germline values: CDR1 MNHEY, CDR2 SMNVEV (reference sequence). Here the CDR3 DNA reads TGTGCCAGCAGGGGGACAGGAAGGGATGAGCAGTTCTTC. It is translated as CASRGTGRDEQFF.

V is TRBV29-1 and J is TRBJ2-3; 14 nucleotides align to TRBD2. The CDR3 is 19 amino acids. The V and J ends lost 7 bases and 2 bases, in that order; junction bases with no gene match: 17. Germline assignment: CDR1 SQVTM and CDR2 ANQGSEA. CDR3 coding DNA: TGCAGCGCCGCCTTGGGACTAGCGGGGGCCCGTTACCCCACAGATACGCAGTATTTT. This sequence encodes CSAALGLAGARYPTDTQYF.

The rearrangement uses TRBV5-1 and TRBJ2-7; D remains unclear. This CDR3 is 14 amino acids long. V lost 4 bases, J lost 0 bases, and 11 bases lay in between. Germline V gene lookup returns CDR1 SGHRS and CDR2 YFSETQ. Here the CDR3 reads CASSLPTNSYEQYF. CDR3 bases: TGCGCCAGCAGCCTCCCGACAAACTCCTACGAGCAGTACTTC. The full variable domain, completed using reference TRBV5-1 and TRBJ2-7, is KAGVTQTPRYLIKTRGQQVTLSCSPISGHRSVSWYQQTPGQGLQFLFEYFSETQRNKGNFPGRFSGRQFSNSRSEMNVSTLELGDSALYLCASSLPTNSYEQYFGPGTRLTVT.

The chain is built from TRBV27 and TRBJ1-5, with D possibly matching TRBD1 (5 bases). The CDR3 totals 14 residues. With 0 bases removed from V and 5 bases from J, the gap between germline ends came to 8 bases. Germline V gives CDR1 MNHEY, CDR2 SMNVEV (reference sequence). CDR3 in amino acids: CASSLSRGDQPQHF. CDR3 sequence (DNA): TGTGCCAGCAGTTTATCGCGGGGGGATCAGCCCCAGCATTTT.

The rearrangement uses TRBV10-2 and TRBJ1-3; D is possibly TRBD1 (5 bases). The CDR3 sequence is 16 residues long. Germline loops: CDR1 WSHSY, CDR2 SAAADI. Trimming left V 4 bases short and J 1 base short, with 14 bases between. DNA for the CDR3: TGCGCCAGCAGTGTAATCCAGGGAGGGTCTGGAAACACCATATATTTT. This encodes CASSVIQGGSGNTIYF.

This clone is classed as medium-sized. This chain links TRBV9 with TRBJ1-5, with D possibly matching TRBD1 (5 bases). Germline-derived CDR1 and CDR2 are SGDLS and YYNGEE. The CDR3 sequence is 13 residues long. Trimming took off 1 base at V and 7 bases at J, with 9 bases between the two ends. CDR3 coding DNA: TGTGCCAGCAGCGTAAGCCCAGGGCAGCCCCAGCATTTT. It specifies CASSVSPGQPQHF.

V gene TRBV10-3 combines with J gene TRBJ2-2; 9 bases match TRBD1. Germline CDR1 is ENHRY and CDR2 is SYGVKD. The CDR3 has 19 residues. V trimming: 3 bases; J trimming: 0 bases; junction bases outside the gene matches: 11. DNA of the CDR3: TGTGCCATCAGTGATCTTGGACAGGGGATGATCGCGAACACCGGGGAGCTGTTTTTT. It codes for CAISDLGQGMIANTGELFF.

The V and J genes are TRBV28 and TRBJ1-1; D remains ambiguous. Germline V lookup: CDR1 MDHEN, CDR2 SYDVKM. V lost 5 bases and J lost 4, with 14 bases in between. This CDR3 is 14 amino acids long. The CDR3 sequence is CASSPPSVATEAFF. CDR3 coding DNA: TGTGCCAGCAGTCCCCCTTCCGTAGCCACTGAAGCTTTCTTT.

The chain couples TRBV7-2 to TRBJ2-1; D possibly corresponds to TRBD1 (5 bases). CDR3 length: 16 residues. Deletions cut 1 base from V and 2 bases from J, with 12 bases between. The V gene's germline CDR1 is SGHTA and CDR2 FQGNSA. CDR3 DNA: TGTGCCAGCAGCTTAGTTGGGGCAGGGACCTACAATGAGCAGTTCTTC. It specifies CASSLVGAGTYNEQFF.

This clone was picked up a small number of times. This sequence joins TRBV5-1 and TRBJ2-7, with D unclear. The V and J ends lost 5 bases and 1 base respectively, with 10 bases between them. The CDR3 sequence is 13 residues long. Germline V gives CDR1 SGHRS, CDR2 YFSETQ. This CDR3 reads CASRHYESYEQYF. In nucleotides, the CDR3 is TGCGCCAGCAGACACTACGAGTCCTACGAGCAGTACTTC.

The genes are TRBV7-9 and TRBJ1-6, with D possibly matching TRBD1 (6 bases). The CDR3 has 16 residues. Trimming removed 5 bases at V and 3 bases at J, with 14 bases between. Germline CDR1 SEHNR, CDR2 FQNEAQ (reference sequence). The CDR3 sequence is CASSPQGRGYNSPLHF. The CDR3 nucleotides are TGTGCCAGCAGCCCTCAAGGCAGGGGCTATAATTCACCCCTCCACTTT.

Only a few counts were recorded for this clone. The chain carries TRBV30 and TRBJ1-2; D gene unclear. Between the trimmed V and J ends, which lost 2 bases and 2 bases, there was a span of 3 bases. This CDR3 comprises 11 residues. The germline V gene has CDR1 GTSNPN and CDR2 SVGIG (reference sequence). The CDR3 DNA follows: TGTGCCTGGAGTCTCAACTATGGCTACACCTTC. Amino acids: CAWSLNYGYTF.

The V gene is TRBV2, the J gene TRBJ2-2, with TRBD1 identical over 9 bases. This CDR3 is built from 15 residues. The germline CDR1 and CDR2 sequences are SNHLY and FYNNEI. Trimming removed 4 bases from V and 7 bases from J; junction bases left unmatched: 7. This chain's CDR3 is CASSVGTGSRGELFF. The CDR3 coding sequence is TGTGCCAGCAGTGTTGGGACAGGGAGCCGCGGGGAGCTGTTTTTT.

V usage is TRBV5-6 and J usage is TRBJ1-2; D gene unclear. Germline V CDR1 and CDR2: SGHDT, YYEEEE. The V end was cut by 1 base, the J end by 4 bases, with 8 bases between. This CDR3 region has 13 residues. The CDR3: CASSLRGSYGYTF. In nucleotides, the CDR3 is TGTGCCAGCAGCTTGCGAGGGAGCTATGGCTACACCTTC.

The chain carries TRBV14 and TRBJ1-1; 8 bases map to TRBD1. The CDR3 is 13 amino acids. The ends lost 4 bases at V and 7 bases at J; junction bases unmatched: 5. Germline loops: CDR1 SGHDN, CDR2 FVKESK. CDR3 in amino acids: CASSPMGQDEAFF. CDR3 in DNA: TGTGCCAGCAGCCCAATGGGACAGGATGAAGCTTTCTTT.

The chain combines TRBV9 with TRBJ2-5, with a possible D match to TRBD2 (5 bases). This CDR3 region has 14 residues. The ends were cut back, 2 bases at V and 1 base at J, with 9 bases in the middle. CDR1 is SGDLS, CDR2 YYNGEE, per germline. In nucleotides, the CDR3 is TGTGCCAGCAGCGTCGGGGTTAGCCAAGAGACCCAGTACTTC. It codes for CASSVGVSQETQYF.

CDR3 residues: CASSRYREAGANVLTF. The CDR3 DNA reads TGTGCCAGCAGCAGATACCGGGAGGCCGGGGCCAACGTCCTGACTTTC. This chain connects TRBV7-8 to TRBJ2-6; 7 bases match TRBD2. Trimming took 5 bases from V and 4 from J; bases not matched to a gene: 8. The CDR3 sequence is 16 residues long. The germline V gene has CDR1 SGHVS and CDR2 FQNEAQ.

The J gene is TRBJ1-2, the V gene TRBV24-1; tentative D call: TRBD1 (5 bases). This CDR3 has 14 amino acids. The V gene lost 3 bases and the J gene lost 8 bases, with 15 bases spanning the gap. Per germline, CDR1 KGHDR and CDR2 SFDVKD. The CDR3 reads CATSDTTPGSGYTF. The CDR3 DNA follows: TGTGCCACCAGTGATACTACTCCAGGGTCGGGCTACACCTTC.

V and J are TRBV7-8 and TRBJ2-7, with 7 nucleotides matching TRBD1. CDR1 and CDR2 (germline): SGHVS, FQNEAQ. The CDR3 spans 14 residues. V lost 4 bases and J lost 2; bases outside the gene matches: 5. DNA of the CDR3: TGTGCCAGCAGCTCAAGACAGGGTACCTACGAGCAGTACTTC. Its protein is CASSSRQGTYEQYF.